This entry lists 20 T cell receptor beta chains sequenced from one sample in a study of cytomegalovirus exposure and HLA in healthy donors. PCR amplification relied on 60 Vbeta primers (plus 13 Jbeta primers). The assay was immunoSEQ multiplex PCR, and TCRdb's table has in-frame clones only and misses some. The sample consists of around 37,000 clones, around 82% of them appearing once. Sequencing used PBMCs. The receptor set was obtained from a young woman in good health and CMV-seropositive.

The chain has TRBV5-6 and TRBJ2-7, with 7 bases that match TRBD1. Germline CDR1 SGHDT, CDR2 YYEEEE. The CDR3 loop spans 16 amino acids. J was trimmed by 2 bases and V by 4 bases; bases with no gene match: 12. The CDR3 nucleotides read TGTGCCAGCAGCGTAATAGACAGGGTCGGGGCCTACGAGCAGTACTTC. It encodes CASSVIDRVGAYEQYF.

The chain links TRBV7-6 to TRBJ1-1, with D possibly being TRBD1 (6 bases). Germline V lookup: CDR1 SGHVS, CDR2 FNYEAQ. The CDR3 covers 13 residues. Trimming stripped 2 bases from V and 11 bases from J, with 15 bases between. CDR3 nucleotide sequence: TGTGCCAGCAGCTTAAACGACAGGACAGCGGCTTTCTTT. It specifies CASSLNDRTAAFF.

The chain is built from TRBV29-1 and TRBJ2-7; D perhaps matches TRBD1 (7 bases). Trimming took off 4 bases at V and 0 bases at J, with 13 bases between the two ends. This CDR3 region has 14 residues. Germline V gene lookup returns CDR1 SQVTM and CDR2 ANQGSEA. DNA of the CDR3: TGCAGCGTTGGGGGCGGGGACAGCTCCTACGAGCAGTACTTC. It codes for CSVGGGDSSYEQYF.

The genes are TRBV5-1 and TRBJ2-3, with D tentatively TRBD2 (6 bases). V lost 1 base and J lost 6, with 12 bases in between. Per germline, CDR1 SGHRS and CDR2 YFSETQ. The CDR3 is made up of 14 amino acids. CDR3 bases: TGCGCCAGCAGCTTGCTCGGGGGAGTTGATACGCAGTATTTT. Protein: CASSLLGGVDTQYF.

V gene TRBV13 combines with J gene TRBJ2-5; 7 bases align to TRBD2. The J segment lost 0 bases and the V segment lost 7 bases, leaving 14 bases of the junction unmatched. Germline values: CDR1 PRHDT, CDR2 FYEKMQ (reference sequence). This CDR3 is built from 17 residues. The CDR3 reads CASNEHIRAGNQETQYF. The DNA for the CDR3 is TGTGCCAGCAACGAACATATCCGAGCGGGGAACCAAGAGACCCAGTACTTC.

The rearrangement uses TRBV11-2 and TRBJ2-3; 11 positions agree with TRBD2. Germline CDR1 reads SGHAT; CDR2 reads FQNNGV. Trimming removed 6 bases from V and 1 base from J; junction bases left unmatched: 0. This CDR3 comprises 14 residues. CDR3 nucleotide sequence: TGTGCCAGCAGGGGACTAGCGGGCACAGATACGCAGTATTTT. Translating it yields CASRGLAGTDTQYF.

This clone appeared once. The rearrangement uses TRBV2 and TRBJ2-7; 7 bases align to TRBD2. The CDR3 consists of 15 residues. Unmatched junction bases numbered 14, after V lost 8 bases and J lost 4 bases. The V gene's germline CDR1 is SNHLY and CDR2 FYNNEI. CDR3 coding DNA: TGTGCCAGCCTAAGGGAGGGCGGCCCCGCTTACGAGCAGTACTTC. Its translation is CASLREGGPAYEQYF.

This chain uses TRBV30 with TRBJ1-3; D is perhaps TRBD1 (5 bases). The V end was cut by 5 bases, the J end by 3 bases, with 14 bases between. From germline, CDR1 is GTSNPN and CDR2 SVGIG (reference sequence). The CDR3 is made up of 14 amino acids. The CDR3 DNA reads as TGTGCCTGGGCTTCAGGGTCGGGTGGAAACACCATATATTTT. It codes for CAWASGSGGNTIYF.

CDR3 region: CASSDPAQGNIQYF. The CDR3 region has the DNA TGTGCCAGCAGTGACCCAGCACAGGGAAACATTCAGTACTTC. The chain employs TRBV25-1 and TRBJ2-4; D possibly corresponds to TRBD1 (6 bases). V gave up 3 bases and J gave up 6 bases, with 12 bases separating them. The germline V gene encodes CDR1 MGHDK and CDR2 SYGVNS. This CDR3 has 14 residues.

The rearrangement links TRBV28 to TRBJ2-1, with D perhaps TRBD2 (7 bases). The V and J ends lost 10 bases and 6 bases respectively, with 16 bases between them. The CDR3 is 13 amino acids. Germline V gene sequence: CDR1 MDHEN, CDR2 SYDVKM. Here the CDR3 reads CANQGGGGNEQFF. CDR3 DNA sequence: TGTGCCAACCAAGGGGGGGGAGGCAATGAGCAGTTCTTC.

This chain connects TRBV7-2 to TRBJ2-3; 9 nucleotides align to TRBD2. The CDR3 runs 15 residues. The germline gives CDR1 SGHTA, CDR2 FQGNSA. Trimming at V came to 5 bases and at J to 0 bases, leaving 3 bases not matched to a gene. The CDR3 bases are TGTGCCAGCAGCCCTAGCGGGATCAGCACAGATACGCAGTATTTT. Protein: CASSPSGISTDTQYF.

The J gene is TRBJ2-5, the V gene TRBV6-5; 9 bases are shared with TRBD2. The CDR3 consists of 16 residues. After removal of 0 bases from V and 2 bases from J, the junction contained 4 bases not matched to a gene. Per germline, CDR1 MNHEY and CDR2 SVGAGI. CDR3 amino acids: CASSYSSGRGQETQYF. Here the CDR3 DNA reads TGTGCCAGCAGTTACTCTAGCGGGAGAGGGCAAGAGACCCAGTACTTC.

The rearrangement uses TRBV6-1 and TRBJ2-2, with 8 bases that match TRBD1. This CDR3 has 18 amino acids. The V gene end was trimmed by 4 bases and the J gene end by 5 bases; junction bases not matched to a gene: 15. The germline CDR1 and CDR2 sequences are MNHNS and SASEGT. CDR3 sequence (DNA): TGTGCCAGCAGTGCCTACCCAGGGGGCGCGGGGAGGACCGGGGAGCTGTTTTTT. It is translated as CASSAYPGGAGRTGELFF.

Turning to this clone: The junction differs from germline at one of its ends, possibly a read error. The sample contains more than one DNA sequence encoding this CDR3. The CDR3 spells CASSLGHQQYNEQFF. CDR3 DNA sequence: TGTGCTAGCAGCCTCGGACATCAGCAATACAATGAGCAGTTCTTC. The V and J genes are TRBV7-9 and TRBJ2-1; tentative D call: TRBD1 (5 bases). The CDR3 spans 15 residues. Germline CDR1 reads SEHNR; CDR2 reads FQNEAQ (reference sequence).

The chain has TRBV4-2 and TRBJ1-3, with 7 bases fitting TRBD1. The CDR3 loop spans 15 amino acids. V shed 1 base, J shed 4 bases, and the junction held 4 bases outside the gene matches. Germline V gene sequence: CDR1 LGHNA, CDR2 YNFKEQ. The CDR3 loop is CASSQAGTEGNTIYF. The DNA of the CDR3 is TGTGCCAGCAGCCAAGCGGGGACAGAGGGAAACACCATATATTTT.

V is TRBV27 and J is TRBJ1-5; D gene uncertain. V was shortened by 5 bases and J by 2 bases, with 13 bases between the two germline ends. From germline, CDR1 is MNHEY and CDR2 SMNVEV (reference sequence). This CDR3 comprises 15 residues. This CDR3 is CASSPPGIGNQPQHF. The CDR3 DNA sequence: TGTGCCAGCAGTCCCCCGGGGATAGGCAATCAGCCCCAGCATTTT.

As DNA, the CDR3 is TGTGCCAGCGCAAGGGAGCGGGAGACCCAGTACTTC. This translates into CASARERETQYF. The chain joins TRBV2 to TRBJ2-5, with a tentative D call TRBD2 (5 bases). Germline V gene sequence: CDR1 SNHLY, CDR2 FYNNEI. Between the trimmed V and J ends, which lost 8 bases and 5 bases, there was a span of 12 bases. The CDR3 has 12 residues.

V usage is TRBV9 and J usage is TRBJ2-7; a possible D gene is TRBD2 (6 bases). Germline V gene sequence: CDR1 SGDLS, CDR2 YYNGEE. V lost 4 bases, J lost 6 bases, and 23 bases lay in between. The CDR3 contains 16 residues. In nucleotides, the CDR3 is TGTGCCAGCAGCCCGGCCCATGTCGGGCAGGAGGGCGAGCAGTACTTC. Residues: CASSPAHVGQEGEQYF.

The CDR3 DNA is TGTGCCAGCAGTTCCTTCAGGGCCAATCAGCCCCAGCATTTT. Its protein is CASSSFRANQPQHF. The V call is TRBV28, the J call TRBJ1-5; a possible D gene is TRBD1 (5 bases). The ends were cut back, 4 bases at V and 3 bases at J, with 10 bases in the middle. The germline gives CDR1 MDHEN, CDR2 SYDVKM. The CDR3 length is 14 residues.

This chain joins TRBV9 and TRBJ2-1; 7 bases agree with TRBD1. CDR3 length: 14 residues. Trimming took 3 bases from V and 9 from J; bases not matched to a gene: 9. Looked up from germline, CDR1 is SGDLS and CDR2 is YYNGEE. Here the CDR3 DNA reads TGTGCCAGCAGCGCGAAGACAGGGTTGGGTGAGCAGTTCTTC. It specifies CASSAKTGLGEQFF.